The next 5 T cell receptor beta chains were all read from a single sample in a study of tumor-infiltrating lymphocytes in primary liver carcinoma. Total RNA and DNA came together from around 20-30 mg of bulk tissue without cell sorting. With around 450 ng total RNA as template and a constant-region primer, TCR beta cDNA was made. TCR beta libraries came from three nested multiplex PCR rounds using slightly modified ARM-PCR. TRBV1-TRBV30 forward primers and a C-beta reverse primer were used in the first two PCR rounds, which each ran for about 10 cycles. Each CDR3 protein is one row after TCRdb ran MiXCR on the multiplex PCR reads. The data hold tens of thousands of distinct CDR3 sequences, with 72% observed a single time. Material: liver tumor tissue from sampling region 1. Subset noted: tumor region T1, superior pole. The receptor set was obtained from a man between 40 and 49 years old with primary liver carcinoma and hepatitis B virus infection.

On this clonotype itself: Germline and junction disagree at one end, which may indicate a read error. V is TRBV6-6 and J is TRBJ1-3, with D hard to call. Germline V CDR1 and CDR2: MNHNY, SVGAGI (reference sequence). The CDR3 is 15 residues long. Written as DNA, the CDR3 is TGTGCCAGTAGTTATGTACAGCTCTCTGGAAACACCATATATTTT. Its protein product is CASSYVQLSGNTIYF.

The chain combines TRBV18 with TRBJ2-7; 7 bases are shared with TRBD1. The V gene's germline CDR1 is KGHSH and CDR2 LQKENI. This CDR3 is built from 15 residues. V dropped 4 bases and J dropped 0; count of bases not matched to a gene: 6. Here the CDR3 DNA reads TGTGCCAGCTCACTAGGACAGGTTCGCTCCTACGAGCAGTACTTC. Protein sequence: CASSLGQVRSYEQYF. Filled out from reference TRBV18 and TRBJ2-7, the complete variable domain reads NAGVMQNPRHLVRRRGQEARLRCSPMKGHSHVYWYRQLPEEGLKFMVYLQKENIIDESGMPKERFSAEFPKEGPSILRIQQVVRGDSAAYFCASSLGQVRSYEQYFGPGTRLTVT.

The V and J genes are TRBV29-1 and TRBJ2-3; 9 bases fit TRBD2. Per germline, CDR1 SQVTM and CDR2 ANQGSEA. The CDR3 contains 16 residues. V gave up 1 base and J gave up 2 bases; unmatched junction bases: 7. The CDR3 here is CSVEGAASGVTDTQYF. The CDR3 bases are TGCAGCGTTGAAGGGGCGGCTAGCGGGGTCACAGATACGCAGTATTTT.

In the case of this clonotype: The junction departs from germline at one end; a sequencing error may be responsible. J is TRBJ2-3 and V is TRBV6-1, with 7 bases lining up with TRBD2. The CDR3 loop spans 15 amino acids. Germline V gene data show CDR1 as MNHNS and CDR2 as SASEGT. CDR3 bases: TGTGCCAGCAGTGAACTCGCGGGAGAGACAGATACGCAGTTTTTT. Protein: CASSELAGETDTQFF.

This clonotype was counted a single time. The V and J genes are TRBV10-3 and TRBJ2-6, with D maybe TRBD2 (6 bases). The V and J ends lost 6 bases and 2 bases respectively, with 17 bases between them. CDR3 size: 17 residues. Looked up from germline, CDR1 is ENHRY and CDR2 is SYGVKD. DNA for the CDR3: TGTGCCATCAGGGCGGGGCAGGCGGACCCTGGGGCCAACGTCCTGACTTTC. Its protein is CAIRAGQADPGANVLTF.